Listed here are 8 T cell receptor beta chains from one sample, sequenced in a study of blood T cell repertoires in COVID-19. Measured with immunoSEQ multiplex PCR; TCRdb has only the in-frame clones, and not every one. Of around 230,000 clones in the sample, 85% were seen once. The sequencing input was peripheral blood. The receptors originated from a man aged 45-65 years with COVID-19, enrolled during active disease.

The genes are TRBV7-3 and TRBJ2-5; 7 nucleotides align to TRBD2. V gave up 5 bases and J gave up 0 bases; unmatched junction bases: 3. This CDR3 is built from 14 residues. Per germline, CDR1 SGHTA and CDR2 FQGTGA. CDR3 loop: CASSAAGDQETQYF. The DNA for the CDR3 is TGTGCCAGCAGCGCCGCGGGGGACCAAGAGACCCAGTACTTC.

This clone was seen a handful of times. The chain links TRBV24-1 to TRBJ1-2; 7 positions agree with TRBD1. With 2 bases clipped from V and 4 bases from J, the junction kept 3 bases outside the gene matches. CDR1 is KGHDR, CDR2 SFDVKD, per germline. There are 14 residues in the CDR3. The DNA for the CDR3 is TGTGCCACCAGTGATTCGGGACAGCTCTATGGCTACACCTTC. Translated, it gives CATSDSGQLYGYTF.

The CDR3 DNA follows: TGCGCCAGCAGCTTGGCCCCCGGGACTGCCCAAGAGACCCAGTACTTC. Protein sequence: CASSLAPGTAQETQYF. This rearrangement joins TRBV5-1 to TRBJ2-5; perhaps TRBD2 as D (6 bases). The germline V gene encodes CDR1 SGHRS and CDR2 YFSETQ. With 0 bases removed from V and 1 base from J, the gap between germline ends came to 13 bases. This CDR3 contains 16 residues.

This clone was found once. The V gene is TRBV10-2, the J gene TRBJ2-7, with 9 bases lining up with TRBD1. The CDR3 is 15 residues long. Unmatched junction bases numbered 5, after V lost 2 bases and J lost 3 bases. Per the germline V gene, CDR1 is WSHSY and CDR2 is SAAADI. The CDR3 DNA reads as TGCGCCAGCAGTGAGAGTGAGACAGGGGGCTACGAGCAGTACTTC. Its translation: CASSESETGGYEQYF.

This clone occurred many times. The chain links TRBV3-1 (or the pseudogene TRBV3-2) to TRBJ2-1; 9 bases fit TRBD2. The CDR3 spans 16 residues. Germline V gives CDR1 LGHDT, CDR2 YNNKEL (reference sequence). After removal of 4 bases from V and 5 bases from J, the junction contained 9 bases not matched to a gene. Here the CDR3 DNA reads TGTGCCAGCAGCCTCCTTGGCGGGGGGGGAAACAATGAGCAGTTCTTC. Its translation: CASSLLGGGGNNEQFF.

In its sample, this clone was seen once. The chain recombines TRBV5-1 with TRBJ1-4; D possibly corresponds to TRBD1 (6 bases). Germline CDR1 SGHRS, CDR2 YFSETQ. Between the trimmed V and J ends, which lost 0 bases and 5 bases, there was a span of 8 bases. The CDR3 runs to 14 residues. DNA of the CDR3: TGCGCCAGCAGCTTGGGGACAGCGAATGAAAAACTGTTTTTT. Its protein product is CASSLGTANEKLFF.

As DNA, the CDR3 is TGTGCCAGCAGTTTATCCCCCCAGGGGGATCCAGATACGCAGTATTTT. It translates to CASSLSPQGDPDTQYF. This chain uses TRBV27 with TRBJ2-3, with 7 bases fitting TRBD1. V was clipped by 0 bases and J by 4 bases; unmatched bases: 7. Germline V gene sequence: CDR1 MNHEY, CDR2 SMNVEV (reference sequence). CDR3 length: 16 amino acids.

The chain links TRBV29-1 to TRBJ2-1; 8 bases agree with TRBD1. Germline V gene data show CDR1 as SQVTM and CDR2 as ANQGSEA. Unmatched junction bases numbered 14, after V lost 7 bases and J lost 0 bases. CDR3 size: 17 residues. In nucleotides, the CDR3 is TGCAGCGCTATCGGTTCAGGGGGCGGACCCTCCTACAATGAGCAGTTCTTC. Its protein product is CSAIGSGGGPSYNEQFF.